This T cell receptor beta chain came from a study of CD8 T cells in ankylosing spondylitis. TCR beta libraries were made by quantitative 5'-RACE with molecular barcodes. One entry per CDR3 protein results from TCRdb running MiXCR on the 5' RACE reads. The data hold roughly 91,000 distinct CDR3 sequences, with about 8.6% observed a single time. Study conclusions and caveats: What appeared characteristic of ankylosing spondylitis blood was a TCR beta motif of under 10 highly homologous variants. Significant enrichment of disease-linked clones was reportedly seen in matched ankylosing spondylitis synovial fluid. Certain motif variants had earlier appeared in reactive arthritis synovial fluid and blood.

This clonotype has a count of ten or more. Its antigen is unidentified. Germline CDR1 reads MNHNS; CDR2 reads SASEGT. Trimming pared 5 bases from V and 3 bases from J, leaving 13 bases between. The CDR3 totals 14 residues. The rearrangement links TRBV6-1 to TRBJ2-5; D uncertain. The sequencing input was blood, either unsorted or a sorted T cell fraction (not recorded which). This clonotype originated in a male donor with ankylosing spondylitis or in good health (not recorded which). The chain's CDR3 is CASSTPGQKETQYF. The CDR3 DNA reads TGTGCCAGCAGTACCCCCGGTCAGAAAGAGACCCAGTACTTC.